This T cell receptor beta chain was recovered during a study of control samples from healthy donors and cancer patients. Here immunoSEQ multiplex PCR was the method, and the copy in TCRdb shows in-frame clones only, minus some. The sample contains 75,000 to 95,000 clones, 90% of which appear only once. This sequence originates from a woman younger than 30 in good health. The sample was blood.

The CDR3 loop is CASSLRTGAANYGYTF. Written as DNA, the CDR3 is TGTGCCAGCAGCCTAAGGACAGGGGCCGCTAACTATGGCTACACCTTC. The V gene is TRBV14, the J gene TRBJ1-2; 9 nucleotides line up with TRBD1. The CDR3 consists of 16 residues. Germline lookup yields CDR1 SGHDN and CDR2 FVKESK. V lost 4 bases, J lost 0 bases, and 6 bases stayed unmatched.